This TCR beta chain is drawn from a study of blood T cell repertoires in COVID-19. Study-level background: The origin of the acute and convalescent COVID-19 samples was the United States, Italy and Spain. T cells, B-cell-depleted T cells, or PBMCs supplied cDNA or gDNA.

The germline V gene encodes CDR1 SGHDT and CDR2 YYEEEE. V was clipped by 1 base and J by 5 bases, with 13 bases between them. There are 14 residues in the CDR3. Original data processing: Amplification with reference gene primers provided the estimates of nucleated cell counts. The assay was immunoSEQ multiplex PCR, and TCRdb's table has in-frame clones only and misses some. That table furnishes V, J and clone size, whereas the DNA furnished D and trimming. The sample contains roughly 130,000 clones, about 80% of which appear only once. The genes are TRBV5-6 and TRBJ2-7; the D gene is possibly TRBD2 (5 bases). The material sequenced was peripheral blood. The receptor was isolated from a man aged 55-75 years with acute or convalescent COVID-19. The CDR3 region has the DNA TGTGCCAGCAGCTTGTATGGTCGGGGTGACGAGCAGTACTTC. Translating it yields CASSLYGRGDEQYF.